Following are 25 T cell receptor beta chains from one sample sequenced in a study of cytomegalovirus exposure and HLA in healthy donors. PCR employed 60 Vbeta and 13 Jbeta primers. The repertoire was sequenced with immunoSEQ multiplex PCR; TCRdb's copy has only in-frame clones and lacks some. The sample lists about 130,000 clones, around 63% occurring once. The sequenced sample was PBMCs. The receptors shown here come from a human donor in good health.

The gene calls are TRBV5-1 and TRBJ2-5; D perhaps matches TRBD2 (5 bases). With 4 bases removed from V and 7 bases from J, the gap between germline ends came to 17 bases. CDR3 length: 14 amino acids. Per the germline V gene, CDR1 is SGHRS and CDR2 is YFSETQ. CDR3 residues: CASSGSESRGTQYF. CDR3 DNA: TGCGCCAGCAGCGGGTCGGAATCCCGGGGGACCCAGTACTTC.

V usage is TRBV2 and J usage is TRBJ1-6; 7 bases are shared with TRBD1. Looked up from germline, CDR1 is SNHLY and CDR2 is FYNNEI. The CDR3 is 14 amino acids. V lost 4 bases and J lost 5; bases outside the gene matches: 2. The CDR3: CASSVGQDNSPLHF. The DNA for the CDR3 is TGTGCCAGCAGTGTAGGACAGGATAATTCACCCCTCCACTTT.

This rearrangement joins TRBV5-1 to TRBJ1-6; the match to TRBD1 covers 8 bases. The CDR3 has 14 amino acids. The germline CDR1 and CDR2 sequences are SGHRS and YFSETQ. V shed 4 bases and J 7 bases; nucleotides not matched to a gene: 4. CDR3 loop: CASSLQGGNSPLHF. The CDR3, as DNA: TGCGCCAGCAGCCTACAGGGGGGGAATTCACCCCTCCACTTT.

This rearrangement joins TRBV28 to TRBJ2-3; 7 nucleotides match TRBD1. Germline V gene lookup returns CDR1 MDHEN and CDR2 SYDVKM. The CDR3 totals 15 residues. The V gene end was trimmed by 7 bases and the J gene end by 2 bases; junction bases not matched to a gene: 9. The CDR3 protein is CASTETGATTDTQYF. CDR3 sequence (DNA): TGTGCCAGCACCGAAACAGGGGCCACCACAGATACGCAGTATTTT.

The chain has TRBV5-1 and TRBJ2-6, with TRBD1 identical over 11 bases. CDR1 SGHRS and CDR2 YFSETQ come from the germline V gene. CDR3 length: 18 residues. The J segment lost 2 bases and the V segment lost 3 bases, leaving 7 bases of the junction unmatched. In nucleotides, the CDR3 is TGCGCCAGCAGCTCAACCGGGACAGGGGGAACTGGGGCCAACGTCCTGACTTTC. Translation gives CASSSTGTGGTGANVLTF.

The chain joins TRBV6-1 to TRBJ2-5, with 8 bases fitting TRBD2. V was pared by 1 base and J by 5 bases, with 6 bases of the junction left unmatched. CDR1 is MNHNS, CDR2 SASEGT, per germline. This CDR3 contains 15 residues. In DNA, the CDR3 is TGTGCCAGCAGTGAAGGACTAGCGATCGACGAGACCCAGTACTTC. Translated: CASSEGLAIDETQYF.

V is TRBV10-3 and J is TRBJ2-5; 11 nucleotides line up with TRBD2. There are 15 residues in the CDR3. The trim removed 3 bases at V and 5 bases at J, leaving 5 bases unmatched. Germline V gene data show CDR1 as ENHRY and CDR2 as SYGVKD. The CDR3 loop is CAISDLAGGRETQYF. CDR3 sequence (DNA): TGTGCCATCAGTGACCTAGCGGGAGGAAGGGAGACCCAGTACTTC.

The rearrangement joins TRBV25-1 to TRBJ2-7; the match to TRBD1 covers 8 bases. The length of the CDR3 is 16 residues. Germline assignment: CDR1 MGHDK and CDR2 SYGVNS. Unmatched junction bases numbered 12, after V lost 4 bases and J lost 4 bases. CDR3 residues: CASSGDRPGWGYEQYF. The DNA for the CDR3 is TGTGCCAGCAGTGGGGACAGGCCGGGATGGGGATACGAGCAGTACTTC.

This clone appeared a single time. The V gene is TRBV27, the J gene TRBJ1-1, with D perhaps TRBD1 (6 bases). This CDR3 comprises 13 residues. Deletions cut 6 bases from V and 6 bases from J, with 14 bases between. In germline, CDR1 is MNHEY, CDR2 SMNVEV (reference sequence). In DNA form, the CDR3 reads TGTGCCAGCAGGATTGACAGGCGGGCTGAAGCTTTCTTT. Protein product: CASRIDRRAEAFF.

V is TRBV11-2 and J is TRBJ2-1, with unresolved D. V was trimmed by 4 bases and J by 9 bases, leaving 10 bases between them. Germline V CDR1 and CDR2: SGHAT, FQNNGV. The CDR3 spans 12 residues. CDR3 DNA sequence: TGTGCCAGCAGCTCAACCACGGGTGAGCAGTTCTTC. This encodes CASSSTTGEQFF. Together with reference TRBV11-2 and TRBJ2-1, the CDR3 gives the full variable domain: EAGVAQSPRYKIIEKRQSVAFWCNPISGHATLYWYQQILGQGPKLLIQFQNNGVVDDSQLPKDRFSAERLKGVDSTLKIQPAKLEDSAVYLCASSSTTGEQFFGPGTRLTVL.

V gene TRBV19 combines with J gene TRBJ2-5, with 7 bases identical to TRBD1. The CDR3 spans 13 residues. With 6 bases clipped from V and 5 bases from J, the junction kept 6 bases outside the gene matches. CDR1 and CDR2 (germline): LNHDA, SQIVND (reference sequence). The CDR3 DNA follows: TGTGCCAGTAGACCCACAGGGGCTGAGACCCAGTACTTC. This gives the protein CASRPTGAETQYF.

The gene calls are TRBV25-1 and TRBJ2-2; 8 bases are a match to TRBD2. CDR1 MGHDK and CDR2 SYGVNS come from the germline V gene. The CDR3 spans 15 residues. Trimming cost V 5 bases and J 7 bases; bases outside gene matches: 9. Here the CDR3 reads CASSLSGERIGELFF. DNA for the CDR3: TGTGCCAGCAGTCTTAGCGGGGAAAGAATCGGGGAGCTGTTTTTT.

The gene calls are TRBV15 and TRBJ1-1; TRBD1 matches 8 bases. The CDR3 spans 16 residues. Per germline, CDR1 LNHNV and CDR2 YYDKDF (reference sequence). Trimming cost V 2 bases and J 1 base; bases outside gene matches: 6. The CDR3 DNA sequence: TGTGCCACCAGCAGATCAGACAGGGGTCCGAACACTGAAGCTTTCTTT. This translates into CATSRSDRGPNTEAFF.

The V call is TRBV5-1, the J call TRBJ2-1; possible D gene TRBD1, 6 bases. The CDR3 is made up of 14 amino acids. Looked up from germline, CDR1 is SGHRS and CDR2 is YFSETQ. The germline V and J ends were trimmed by 0 bases and 3 bases, with 7 bases remaining between them. The CDR3 spells CASSLARGYNEQFF. In nucleotides, the CDR3 is TGCGCCAGCAGCTTGGCCAGGGGCTACAATGAGCAGTTCTTC.

The chain employs TRBV5-1 and TRBJ2-6; D remains ambiguous. The V end lost 3 bases, the J end lost 1 base, and 8 bases lay between the germline ends. The CDR3 sequence is 15 residues long. From germline, CDR1 is SGHRS and CDR2 YFSETQ. CDR3 amino acids: CASSSQLSGANVLTF. The CDR3 region has the DNA TGCGCCAGCAGCTCCCAGTTATCTGGGGCCAACGTCCTGACTTTC.

The chain links TRBV7-2 to TRBJ1-5; D is possibly TRBD1 (5 bases). The germline V gene encodes CDR1 SGHTA and CDR2 FQGNSA. The CDR3 is made up of 13 amino acids. Trimming took off 4 bases at V and 5 bases at J, with 9 bases between the two ends. The DNA for the CDR3 is TGTGCCAGCAGCTCCGACAGATATCAGCCCCAGCATTTT. This codes for CASSSDRYQPQHF.

The V call is TRBV6-6, the J call TRBJ2-5, with TRBD2 matching over 7 bases. Losses at the gene ends were 4 bases for V and 1 base for J; bases not matched to a gene: 9. Germline V gene data show CDR1 as MNHNY and CDR2 as SVGAGI (reference sequence). The CDR3 runs to 16 residues. The CDR3 DNA is TGTGCCAGCAGTTCTCCTAGCGGAGGTTTCCAAGAGACCCAGTACTTC. It specifies CASSSPSGGFQETQYF.

The genes are TRBV29-1 and TRBJ2-1; TRBD2 might be the D (5 bases). Germline CDR1 is SQVTM and CDR2 is ANQGSEA. The CDR3 sequence is 14 residues long. The V and J ends lost 7 bases and 0 bases respectively, with 13 bases between them. DNA of the CDR3: TGCAGCGCCCGTAGCGCGAGCTCCTACAATGAGCAGTTCTTC. Protein sequence: CSARSASSYNEQFF.

The chain carries TRBV7-3 and TRBJ2-2; perhaps TRBD1 as D (6 bases). With 2 bases removed from V and 5 bases from J, the gap between germline ends came to 12 bases. CDR1 and CDR2 (germline): SGHTA, FQGTGA. The CDR3 has 15 residues. CDR3 loop: CASSLGIQGTGELFF. The CDR3 DNA sequence: TGTGCCAGCAGCTTAGGAATACAGGGTACCGGGGAGCTGTTTTTT.

V is TRBV27 and J is TRBJ2-3; 13 bases align to TRBD2. The trim removed 5 bases at V and 6 bases at J, leaving 8 bases unmatched. Germline V CDR1 and CDR2: MNHEY, SMNVEV (reference sequence). The CDR3 is made up of 16 amino acids. CDR3 amino acids: CASSPLLAGGRDTQYF. DNA of the CDR3: TGTGCCAGCAGTCCCCTACTAGCGGGAGGGAGGGATACGCAGTATTTT.

The V gene is TRBV6-1, the J gene TRBJ2-5, with D possibly TRBD1 on 6 matching bases. Trimming took 2 bases from V and 4 from J, leaving 14 bases between them. Per germline, CDR1 MNHNS and CDR2 SASEGT. This CDR3 comprises 15 residues. CDR3 protein: CASSERGSSIETQYF. The CDR3, as DNA: TGTGCCAGCAGTGAAAGGGGGTCTAGTATAGAGACCCAGTACTTC.

The rearrangement links TRBV25-1 to TRBJ2-5; 9 bases are a match to TRBD1. The CDR3 spans 16 residues. Germline V CDR1 and CDR2: MGHDK, SYGVNS. V lost 4 bases to trimming and J lost 1 base; unmatched junction nucleotides: 7. The CDR3 spells CASSANPGQGQETQYF. The CDR3 DNA reads TGTGCCAGCAGTGCGAATCCGGGACAGGGCCAAGAGACCCAGTACTTC.

The chain joins TRBV6-4 to TRBJ2-1, with a weak D call TRBD2 (6 bases). From germline, CDR1 is MRHNA and CDR2 SNTAGT. The CDR3 runs to 13 residues. V shed 0 bases and J shed 8 bases, with 8 bases lying between them. The CDR3 here is CASSDSREDEQFF. CDR3 DNA sequence: TGTGCCAGCAGTGACTCGAGGGAGGATGAGCAGTTCTTC.

The chain combines TRBV11-2 with TRBJ2-3; 7 positions match TRBD2. The J segment lost 3 bases and the V segment lost 1 base, leaving 1 base of the junction unmatched. Germline CDR1 and CDR2: SGHAT and FQNNGV. CDR3 length: 14 residues. DNA for the CDR3: TGTGCCAGCAGCTTAGGGGGGGGAACAGATACGCAGTATTTT. It translates to CASSLGGGTDTQYF.

CDR3 sequence reads: CASSIGTYYNEQFF. For the CDR3, the DNA is TGTGCCAGTAGTATCGGGACTTACTACAATGAGCAGTTCTTC. The chain links TRBV19 to TRBJ2-1, with D possibly matching TRBD2 (6 bases). Trimming shortened V by 3 bases and J by 3 bases, and 9 bases separated the two germline ends. The CDR3 has 14 amino acids. Germline-derived CDR1 and CDR2 are LNHDA and SQIVND (reference sequence).